The present T cell receptor (beta chain) was sequenced within a study of T cells in Graves' hyperthyroidism and ophthalmopathy (dated by TCRdb to between 2018 and 2021). Background for the entire study: Peripheral blood samples were taken at the time of initial diagnosis, prior to any treatment. To identify TCR V-J signatures that set the groups apart, the researchers used a discovery cohort of about a hundred patients, made up of 40 to 45 with Graves' ophthalmopathy and 55 to 65 with stable Graves' hyperthyroidism. Whether ophthalmopathy could be predicted prospectively was tested in an independent validation cohort made up of about 20 hyperthyroidism patients plus 17 patients who later progressed to ophthalmopathy. The 85 to 100 discovery patients were randomly split 7:3 into training and test sets. In addition, the study compared T-cell repertoires in thyroid tissue and in blood from roughly 6 Graves' hyperthyroidism patients. Once sampling was done, hyperthyroidism patients were given methimazole at a starting dose of 30 mg daily, whereas ophthalmopathy patients were given high-dose intravenous methylprednisolone. According to the paper, TCR Vbeta CDR3 sequencing was carried out on approximately 140 peripheral blood samples, which came from more than 40 ophthalmopathy, around 74 hyperthyroidism and approximately 17 progressor patients. Findings and caveats that apply to the study as a whole: During validation, the model predicted progression to ophthalmopathy a median of around 7 months ahead of onset, with roughly 65% sensitivity and under 85% specificity. Most expanded thyroid clonotypes (frequency above 0.001) were also detected in blood, suggesting blood repertoires may reflect thyroid immune responses. No statistical method was used to set the sample size in advance, and investigators knew the group allocation. In cross-validation, a model built on a 13 V-J signature told ophthalmopathy apart from stable hyperthyroidism with approximately 90% sensitivity and 81% to 82% specificity, and in testing the same model reached 80%/75%.

The CDR3 runs 15 residues from the cysteine to the phenylalanine. The DNA shown is the 45-base CDR3, in frame from base 1. Trimming takes 6 bases from V and 4 bases from J, and the germline ends sit 13 bases apart. The CDR1 and CDR2 encoded by the germline V gene (reference sequence) are MNHEY and SMNVEV. Graves' hyperthyroidism was defined as stable when no progression to ophthalmopathy occurred over 18 months of follow-up. Hyperthyroidism patients were aged 18 to 65 years and newly diagnosed, with disease duration of less than 2 months. Patients with uncontrolled infections, other autoimmune diseases, pregnancy or lactation were excluded. Diagnoses were established on the basis of clinical symptoms, serum thyroxine and TRAb, thyroid ultrasound, and orbital computed tomography. PBMCs were separated from approximately 9.9 ml of fresh peripheral blood using Ficoll-Paque density gradient centrifugation. Total RNA was extracted using Trizol reagent, and RNA quality was assessed on an Agilent 2100 Bioanalyzer.

TCR beta CDR3 regions were amplified from RNA transcripts. The TCR CDR3 was subjected to a first round of RT-PCR using the HTBI primer set and the Qiagen OneStep RT-PCR kit. Libraries were constructed in a second round of multiplex PCR, after which size selection and purification were performed. Paired-end sequencing of the libraries was performed with 100 bp reads on an Illumina HiSeq2000. The authors' analysis ran thus. Raw data were processed with SOAPnuke, discarding reads with adapters, uncalled bases, mean Phred below 15, or no exact constant-primer or identifier match. COPE v1.2.5 was used to merge high-quality paired reads, and clonotypes were defined as unique nucleotide sequences. Clonotypes were aligned to IMGT TRBV, TRBD and TRBJ reference segments using MiTCR v1.1. The analysis included only V-J combinations with a frequency above 0.0001, which together covered roughly 99% of the repertoires. A TCS score was defined as the ratio between F50 (clonal expansion) and ExV (chaos), using BLOSUM62-based TCRdist between CDR3 peptides within each V-J. Welch's t-statistics and random forest reduced roughly 500 V-J features to about 13, which were used in a naive Bayes classifier (R e1071). In TCRdb, the public reads were trimmed at Q25 with fastp and aligned with MiXCR, with productive beta chains retained. Each CDR3 protein appears once, grouped with its most common genes and DNA. TCRdb, rather than the study authors, made the V and J calls. Counted in this sample were 350,000 to 400,000 distinct CDR3 sequences; approximately 15% of them appeared once. Together, the top ten hold approximately 29% of the sample.

As for this clonotype: Its antigen remains unidentified. No clone much larger than this one lies a single base away; base qualities are absent.

The sample was blood. The V and J segments used are TRBV27 and TRBJ2-6; TRBD1 might be the D gene, on 6 matching bases. The sequence derives from a woman in her 30s with Graves' hyperthyroidism. The CDR3 protein is CASREQGLGANVLTF. The DNA reads TGTGCCAGCAGGGAACAGGGTCTCGGGGCCAACGTCCTGACTTTC.